This record concerns one T cell receptor beta chain sequence. The V gene's germline CDR1 is SNHLY and CDR2 FYNNEI. V lost 0 bases and J 10 bases, leaving 10 bases between the germline ends. This CDR3 is 13 amino acids long. In TCRdb, the reads were re-called with MiXCR into one record per CDR3 protein. Seen here are fewer than 550,000 distinct CDR3 sequences, roughly 12% observed once, and the top ten hold approximately 10%. This sample was taken from a study of T cell repertoires in cytomegalovirus infection. Study details: The public TCR beta signatures pointed to both CMV infection and matching HLA type.

The chain combines TRBV2 with TRBJ2-1, with a possible D match to TRBD1 (6 bases). This clonotype was sampled from a human donor in good health (CMV status not recorded). Some clones in this sample may be carry-over from other donors' samples. Sequenced material: PBMCs. CDR3: CASSEARGSEQFF. The CDR3 bases are TGTGCCAGCAGTGAAGCGAGGGGGTCGGAGCAGTTCTTC. The full variable domain, its missing parts supplied by reference TRBV2 and TRBJ2-1, is EPEVTQTPSHQVTQMGQEVILRCVPISNHLYFYWYRQILGQKVEFLVSFYNNEISEKSEIFDDQFSVERPDGSNFTLKIRSTKLEDSAMYFCASSEARGSEQFFGPGTRLTVL.